The sequence of this T cell receptor beta chain was determined in a study of blood T cell repertoires in COVID-19. As for the study in general: The samples span acute and convalescent COVID-19 from the United States, Italy and Spain.

The J segment lost 4 bases and the V segment lost 0 bases, leaving 3 bases of the junction unmatched. The germline gives CDR1 SGHRS, CDR2 YFSETQ. CDR3 length: 14 residues. TCRdb's copy holds only in-frame clones and misses some; the assay was immunoSEQ multiplex PCR. The data hold around 300,000 clones, with around 90% observed a single time. The source is a woman younger than 45 who had recovered from COVID-19. The chain links TRBV5-1 to TRBJ1-2; the match to TRBD1 covers 7 bases. The sequenced sample consisted of PBMCs or T cells enriched from blood (not recorded which). As DNA, the CDR3 is TGCGCCAGCAGCTTGGAACAGGGGTCCTATGGCTACACCTTC. Protein sequence: CASSLEQGSYGYTF.